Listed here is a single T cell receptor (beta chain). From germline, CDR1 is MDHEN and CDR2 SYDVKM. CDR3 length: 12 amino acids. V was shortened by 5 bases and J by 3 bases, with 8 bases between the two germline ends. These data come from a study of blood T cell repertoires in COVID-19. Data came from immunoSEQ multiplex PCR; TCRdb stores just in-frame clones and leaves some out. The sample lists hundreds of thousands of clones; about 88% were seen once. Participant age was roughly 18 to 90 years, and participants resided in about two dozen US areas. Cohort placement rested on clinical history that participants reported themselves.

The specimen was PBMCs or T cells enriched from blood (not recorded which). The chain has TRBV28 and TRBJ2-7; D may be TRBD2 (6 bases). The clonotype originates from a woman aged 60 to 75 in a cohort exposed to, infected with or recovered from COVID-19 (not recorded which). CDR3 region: CASSGGNYEQYF. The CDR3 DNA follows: TGTGCCAGCAGTGGGGGGAACTACGAGCAGTACTTC.